A single TCR beta chain is shown here with its context. The target antigen is unknown. These data originate in a study of shared clonotypes between healthy human individuals. Study at large: Three plates each covered CD4 naive and memory; CD8 naive two, CD8 memory one.

General observations from the study: Non-shared clonotypes had lower generation probabilities than those shared by all four donors.

The protocol was immunoSEQ multiplex PCR, while the TCRdb copy is restricted to in-frame clones and leaves out a portion. The sample carries 1.5 million to 1.9 million clones, 95% to 99% recorded once. Germline V gene sequence: CDR1 WNHNN, CDR2 SYGVQD (reference sequence). After removal of 6 bases from V and 4 bases from J, the junction contained 7 bases not matched to a gene. The CDR3 is made up of 14 amino acids. The sequenced material came from naive CD4+ T cells sorted from blood. Subset reported: CD45RA+ positively selected. The J gene is TRBJ2-7, the V gene TRBV10-1, with TRBD1 matching over 9 bases. This receptor was obtained from a man aged 25-45 years in good health. CDR3 amino acids: CASSQTGGDYEQYF. CDR3 coding DNA: TGCGCCAGCAGCCAGACAGGGGGTGATTACGAGCAGTACTTC.